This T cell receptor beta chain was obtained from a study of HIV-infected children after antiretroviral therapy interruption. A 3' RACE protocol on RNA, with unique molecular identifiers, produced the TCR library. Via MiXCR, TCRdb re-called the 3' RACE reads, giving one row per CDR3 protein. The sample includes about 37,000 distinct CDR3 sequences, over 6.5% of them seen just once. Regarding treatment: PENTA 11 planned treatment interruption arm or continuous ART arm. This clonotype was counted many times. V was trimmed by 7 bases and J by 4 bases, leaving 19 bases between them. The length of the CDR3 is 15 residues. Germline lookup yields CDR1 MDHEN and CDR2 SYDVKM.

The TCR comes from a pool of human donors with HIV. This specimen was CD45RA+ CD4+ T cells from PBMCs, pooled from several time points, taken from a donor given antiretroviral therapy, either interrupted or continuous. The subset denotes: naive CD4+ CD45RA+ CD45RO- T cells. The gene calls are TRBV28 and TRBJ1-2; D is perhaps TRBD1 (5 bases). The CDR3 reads CASIPRRAEPYGYTF. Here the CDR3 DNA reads TGTGCCAGCATCCCTCGCAGGGCGGAACCCTATGGCTACACCTTC.